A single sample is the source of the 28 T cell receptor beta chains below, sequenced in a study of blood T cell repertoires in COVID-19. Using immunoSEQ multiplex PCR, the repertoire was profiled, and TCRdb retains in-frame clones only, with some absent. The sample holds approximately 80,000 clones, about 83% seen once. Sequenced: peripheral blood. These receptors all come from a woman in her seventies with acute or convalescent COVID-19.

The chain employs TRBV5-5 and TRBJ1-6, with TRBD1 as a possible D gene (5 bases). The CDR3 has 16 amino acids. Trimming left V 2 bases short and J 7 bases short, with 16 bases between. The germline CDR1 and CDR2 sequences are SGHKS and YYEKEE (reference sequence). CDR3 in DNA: TGTGCCAGCAGCTTAGGGTCCCGGGGGGGGAATTCACCCCTCCACTTT. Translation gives CASSLGSRGGNSPLHF.

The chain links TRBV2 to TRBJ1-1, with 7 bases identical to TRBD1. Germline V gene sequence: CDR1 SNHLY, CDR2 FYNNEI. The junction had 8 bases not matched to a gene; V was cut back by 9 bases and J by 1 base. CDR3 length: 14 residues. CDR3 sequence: CASRQTGTNTEAFF. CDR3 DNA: TGTGCCAGTAGGCAGACAGGGACGAACACTGAAGCTTTCTTT.

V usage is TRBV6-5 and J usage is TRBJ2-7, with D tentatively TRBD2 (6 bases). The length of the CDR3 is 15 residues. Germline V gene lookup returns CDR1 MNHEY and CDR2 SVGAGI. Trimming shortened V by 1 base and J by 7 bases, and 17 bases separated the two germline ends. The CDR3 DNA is TGTGCCAGCAGTTACTTCCGGGGACTGCCCGGGGAGCAGTACTTC. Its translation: CASSYFRGLPGEQYF.

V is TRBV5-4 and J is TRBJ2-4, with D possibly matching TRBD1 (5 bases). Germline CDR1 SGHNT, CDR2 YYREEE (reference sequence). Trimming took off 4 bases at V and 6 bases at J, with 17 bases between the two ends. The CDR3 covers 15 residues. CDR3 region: CASSIRTSSTNIQYF. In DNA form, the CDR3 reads TGTGCCAGCAGCATCAGGACAAGTTCCACAAACATTCAGTACTTC.

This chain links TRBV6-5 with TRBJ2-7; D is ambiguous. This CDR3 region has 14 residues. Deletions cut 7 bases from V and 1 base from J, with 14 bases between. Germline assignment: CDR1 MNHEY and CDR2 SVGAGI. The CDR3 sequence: CASKQNYNSYEQYF. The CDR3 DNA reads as TGTGCCAGCAAACAGAATTACAATTCCTACGAGCAGTACTTC.

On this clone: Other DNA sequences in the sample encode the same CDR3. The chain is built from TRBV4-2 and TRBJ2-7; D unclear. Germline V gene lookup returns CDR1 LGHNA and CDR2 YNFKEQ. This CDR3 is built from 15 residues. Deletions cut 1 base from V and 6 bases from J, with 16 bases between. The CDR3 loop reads CASSQATSLYGEQYF. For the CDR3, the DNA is TGTGCCAGCAGCCAAGCCACGAGCCTCTACGGCGAGCAGTACTTC.

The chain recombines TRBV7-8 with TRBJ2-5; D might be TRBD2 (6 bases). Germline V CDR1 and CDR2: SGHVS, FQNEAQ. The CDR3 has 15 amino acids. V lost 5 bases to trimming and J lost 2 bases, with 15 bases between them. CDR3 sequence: CASSVRDSKQETQYF. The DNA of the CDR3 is TGTGCCAGCAGCGTCCGGGACTCAAAGCAAGAGACCCAGTACTTC.

CDR3 sequence reads: CASSLGLTRSYNSPLHF. CDR3 sequence (DNA): TGTGCCAGCAGCTTGGGTCTTACCAGATCTTATAATTCACCCCTCCACTTT. V is TRBV5-4 and J is TRBJ1-6; D is unclear. CDR1 is SGHNT and CDR2 is YYREEE in the germline V gene (reference sequence). Trimming stripped 0 bases from V and 4 bases from J, with 14 bases between. The CDR3 is made up of 17 amino acids.

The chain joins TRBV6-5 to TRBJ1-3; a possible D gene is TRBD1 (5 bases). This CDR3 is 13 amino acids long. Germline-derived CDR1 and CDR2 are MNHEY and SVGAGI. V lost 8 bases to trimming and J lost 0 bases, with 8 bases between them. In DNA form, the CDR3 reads TGTGCCAGCCGGGGGGGCTCTGGAAACACCATATATTTT. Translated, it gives CASRGGSGNTIYF.

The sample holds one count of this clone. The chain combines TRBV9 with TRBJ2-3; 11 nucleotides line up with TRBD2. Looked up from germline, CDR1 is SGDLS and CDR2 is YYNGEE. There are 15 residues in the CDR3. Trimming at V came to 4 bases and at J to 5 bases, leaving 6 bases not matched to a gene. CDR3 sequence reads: CASSFSGGAVDTQYF. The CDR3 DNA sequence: TGTGCCAGCAGCTTTAGCGGGGGGGCGGTAGATACGCAGTATTTT.

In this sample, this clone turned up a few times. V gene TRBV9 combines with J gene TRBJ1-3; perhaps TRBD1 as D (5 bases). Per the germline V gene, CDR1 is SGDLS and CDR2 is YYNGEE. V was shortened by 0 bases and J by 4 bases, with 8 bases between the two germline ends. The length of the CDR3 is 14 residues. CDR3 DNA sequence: TGTGCCAGCAGCGTAGCAGGGTCCGGAAACACCATATATTTT. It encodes CASSVAGSGNTIYF.

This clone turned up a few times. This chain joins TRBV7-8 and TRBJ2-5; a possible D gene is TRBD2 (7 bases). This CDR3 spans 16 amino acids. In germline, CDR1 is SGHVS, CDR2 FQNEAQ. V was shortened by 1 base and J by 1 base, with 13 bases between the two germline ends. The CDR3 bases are TGTGCCAGCAGCTTAGTGCGGGGGCCCACCCAAGAGACCCAGTACTTC. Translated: CASSLVRGPTQETQYF.

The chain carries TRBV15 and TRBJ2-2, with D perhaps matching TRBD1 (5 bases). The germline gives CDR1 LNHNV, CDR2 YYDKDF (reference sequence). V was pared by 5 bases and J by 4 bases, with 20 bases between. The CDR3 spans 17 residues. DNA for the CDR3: TGTGCCACCAGCCCCCACCCTGGACAAGTGGTCACCGGGGAGCTGTTTTTT. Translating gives CATSPHPGQVVTGELFF.

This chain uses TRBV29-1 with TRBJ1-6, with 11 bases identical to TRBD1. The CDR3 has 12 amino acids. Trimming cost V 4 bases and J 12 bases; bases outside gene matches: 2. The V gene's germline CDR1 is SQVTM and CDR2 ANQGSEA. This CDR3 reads CSVGGQGEPLHF. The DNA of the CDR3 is TGCAGCGTTGGGGGACAGGGGGAACCCCTCCACTTT.

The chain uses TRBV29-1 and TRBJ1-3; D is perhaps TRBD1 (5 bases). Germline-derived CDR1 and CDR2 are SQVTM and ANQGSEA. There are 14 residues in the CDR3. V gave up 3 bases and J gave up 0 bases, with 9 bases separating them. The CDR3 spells CSVDTGGSGNTIYF. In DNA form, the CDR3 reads TGCAGCGTTGATACCGGGGGCTCTGGAAACACCATATATTTT.

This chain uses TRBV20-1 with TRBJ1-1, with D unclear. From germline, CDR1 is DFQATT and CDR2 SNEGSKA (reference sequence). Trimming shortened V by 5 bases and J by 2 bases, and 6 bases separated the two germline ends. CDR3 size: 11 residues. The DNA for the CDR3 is TGCAGTGCTCACATTAACACTGAAGCTTTCTTT. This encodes CSAHINTEAFF.

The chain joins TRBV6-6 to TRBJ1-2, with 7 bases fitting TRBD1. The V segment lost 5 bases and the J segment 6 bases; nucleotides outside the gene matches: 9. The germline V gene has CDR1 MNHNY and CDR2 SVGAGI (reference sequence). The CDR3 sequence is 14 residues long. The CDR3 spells CASSPREGAHGYTF. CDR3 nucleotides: TGTGCCAGCAGTCCCCGAGAGGGGGCGCATGGCTACACCTTC.

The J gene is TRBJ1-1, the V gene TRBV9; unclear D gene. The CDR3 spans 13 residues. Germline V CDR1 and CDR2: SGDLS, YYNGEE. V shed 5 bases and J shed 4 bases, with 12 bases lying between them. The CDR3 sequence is CASSHGGTTEAFF. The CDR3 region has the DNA TGTGCCAGCAGTCATGGCGGCACCACTGAAGCTTTCTTT.

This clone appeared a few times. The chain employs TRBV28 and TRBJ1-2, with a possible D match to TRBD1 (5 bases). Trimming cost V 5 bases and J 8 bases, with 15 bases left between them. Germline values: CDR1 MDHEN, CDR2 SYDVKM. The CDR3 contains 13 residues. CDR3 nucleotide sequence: TGTGCCAGCAGTATAGCGGTAGGGGACGGCTACACCTTC. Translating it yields CASSIAVGDGYTF.

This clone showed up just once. CDR3 in amino acids: CASSLDYTDTQYF. The CDR3 coding sequence is TGCGCCAGCAGCTTGGACTACACAGATACGCAGTATTTT. The chain joins TRBV5-1 to TRBJ2-3; D gene unclear. V was clipped by 0 bases and J by 2 bases, with 4 bases between them. The CDR3 length is 13 residues. CDR1 is SGHRS and CDR2 is YFSETQ in the germline V gene.

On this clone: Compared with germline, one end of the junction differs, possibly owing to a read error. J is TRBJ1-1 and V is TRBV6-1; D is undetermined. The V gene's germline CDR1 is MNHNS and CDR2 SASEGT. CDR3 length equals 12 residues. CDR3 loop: CASSDQDSRVLF. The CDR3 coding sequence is TGTGCCAGCAGTGATCAAGATAGTAGAGTGTTATTT.

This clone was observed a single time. The CDR3 region is CASSLTMEGENTEAFF. DNA for the CDR3: TGTGCCAGCAGCTTAACGATGGAGGGTGAGAACACTGAAGCTTTCTTT. The chain uses TRBV7-3 and TRBJ1-1; unclear D gene. CDR3 length: 16 amino acids. CDR1 and CDR2 from the germline V gene are SGHTA and FQGTGA. V was cut by 0 bases and J by 1 base, with 12 bases left in between.

The CDR3 region is CASSQVQRATEAFF. The CDR3 bases are TGTGCCAGCAGCCAAGTACAGCGGGCCACTGAAGCTTTCTTT. The chain is built from TRBV14 and TRBJ1-1, with D unresolved. The germline V gene has CDR1 SGHDN and CDR2 FVKESK. Trimming removed 1 base from V and 4 bases from J, with 10 bases in between. The CDR3 is made up of 14 amino acids.

The CDR3: CASSFNVGDQETQYF. CDR3 sequence (DNA): TGTGCCAGCAGCTTTAATGTCGGAGACCAAGAGACCCAGTACTTC. This sequence joins TRBV11-2 and TRBJ2-5, with D unclear. V lost 3 bases and J lost 0, with 11 bases in between. This CDR3 is 15 amino acids long. Germline CDR1 is SGHAT and CDR2 is FQNNGV.

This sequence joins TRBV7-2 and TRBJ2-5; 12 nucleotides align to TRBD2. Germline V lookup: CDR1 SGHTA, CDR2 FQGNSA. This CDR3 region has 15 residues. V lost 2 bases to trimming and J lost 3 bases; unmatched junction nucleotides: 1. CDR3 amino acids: CASSLRTSGEETQYF. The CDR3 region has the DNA TGTGCCAGCAGCTTAAGGACTAGCGGGGAAGAGACCCAGTACTTC.

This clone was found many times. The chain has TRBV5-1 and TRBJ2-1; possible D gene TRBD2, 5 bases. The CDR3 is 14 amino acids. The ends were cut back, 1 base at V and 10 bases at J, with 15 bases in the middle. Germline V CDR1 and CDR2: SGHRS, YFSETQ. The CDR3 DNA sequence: TGCGCCAGCAGCTTGTCTAGCCACGGAGAAGAGCAGTTCTTC. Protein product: CASSLSSHGEEQFF.

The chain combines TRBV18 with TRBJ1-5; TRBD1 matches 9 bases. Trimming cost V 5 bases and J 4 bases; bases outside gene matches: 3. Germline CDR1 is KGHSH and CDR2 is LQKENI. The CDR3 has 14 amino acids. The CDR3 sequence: CASSSGQGNQPQHF. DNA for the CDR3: TGTGCCAGCTCATCGGGACAGGGAAATCAGCCCCAGCATTTT.

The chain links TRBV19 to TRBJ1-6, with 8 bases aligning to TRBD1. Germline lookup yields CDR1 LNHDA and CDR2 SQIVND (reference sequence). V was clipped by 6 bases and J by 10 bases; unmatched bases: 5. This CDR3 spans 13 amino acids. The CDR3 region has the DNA TGTGCCAGTAGGTCCGCAGGGGGCTCACCCCTCCACTTT. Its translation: CASRSAGGSPLHF.